The 2 T cell receptor beta chains below were found in one sample sequenced in a study of blood T cell repertoires in COVID-19. Using immunoSEQ multiplex PCR, the repertoire was profiled, and TCRdb retains in-frame clones only, with some absent. Found here are around 30,000 clones, approximately 80% of them singletons; the top ten hold about 42%. The sample consisted of peripheral blood. Source of these receptors: a woman aged 70-85 years with acute or convalescent COVID-19.

The gene calls are TRBV11-2 and TRBJ1-1, with TRBD1 matching 7 bases. The V gene end was trimmed by 5 bases and the J gene end by 5 bases; junction bases not matched to a gene: 11. The CDR3 loop spans 15 amino acids. The germline V gene has CDR1 SGHAT and CDR2 FQNNGV. For the CDR3, the DNA is TGTGCCAGCAGCCGCCTCCAGGGGGTAGGAACTGAAGCTTTCTTT. It encodes CASSRLQGVGTEAFF.

The chain uses TRBV5-1 and TRBJ1-1; D not certain. CDR3 length equals 15 residues. Germline CDR1 and CDR2: SGHRS and YFSETQ. Trimming stripped 6 bases from V and 4 bases from J, with 19 bases between. The CDR3 DNA sequence: TGCGCCAGCAACCTCCAACCGGGTCTAGGCACTGAAGCTTTCTTT. Encoded protein: CASNLQPGLGTEAFF.